This TCR beta chain was documented in a study of T cell changes during pregnancy in multiple sclerosis. Repertoires were generated with immunoSEQ multiplex PCR, while TCRdb's copy carries only in-frame clones and drops some. Here the sample spans about 100,000 clones, almost 95% being singletons. The sequence was obtained from a female donor with multiple sclerosis, enrolled in a pregnancy study. The sequencing here drew on peripheral blood, taken before pregnancy.

CDR3 sequence (DNA): TGCGCCAGCAGCGGACTAGCGGGAGATTTGGTTTTGAACACCGGGGAGCTGTTTTTT. Translation gives CASSGLAGDLVLNTGELFF. The chain is built from TRBV5-1 and TRBJ2-2; the match to TRBD2 covers 13 bases. CDR1 and CDR2 from the germline V gene are SGHRS and YFSETQ. This CDR3 has 19 amino acids. Trimming at V came to 4 bases and at J to 1 base, leaving 10 bases not matched to a gene.